This TCR beta chain was sequenced in a study of T cells after yellow fever vaccination. Study-level points and caveats: Reappearance after the booster was seen for most primary-vaccination clones, at 95% to 97% CD4 and roughly 90% CD8.

The CDR3 runs to 14 residues. Trimming took 5 bases from V and 0 from J; bases not matched to a gene: 0. CDR1 MNHEY and CDR2 SMNVEV come from the germline V gene (reference sequence). This clonotype was seen ten or more times. TCRdb fed the 5' RACE reads into MiXCR, producing one record per CDR3 protein. The data hold more than 75,000 distinct CDR3 sequences, with more than 7.5% observed a single time. This chain links TRBV27 with TRBJ1-4, with 7 positions matching TRBD1. Material: CD8+ T cells not binding an NS4B(214-222) dextramer, sorted from PBMCs, obtained around 15 days after the first yellow fever vaccination. The source is a man aged 18 to 30 who received the YFV17D yellow fever vaccine. The CDR3 region is CASSTGATNEKLFF. Written as DNA, the CDR3 is TGTGCCAGCAGTACAGGGGCAACTAATGAAAAACTGTTTTTT.